This T cell receptor beta chain was sequenced in a study of control samples from healthy donors and cancer patients. This table comes from immunoSEQ multiplex PCR, and its TCRdb copy is limited to in-frame clones, with some not included. Found here are tens of thousands of clones, roughly 90% of them singletons; the top ten hold around 0.91%. V lost 2 bases to trimming and J lost 4 bases; unmatched junction nucleotides: 6. CDR3 length: 16 amino acids. Germline V gene lookup returns CDR1 GTSNPN and CDR2 SVGIG (reference sequence). This TCR was sampled from a man aged 30 to 39 with colorectal cancer. The genes are TRBV30 and TRBJ1-6; 9 nucleotides match TRBD1. What was sequenced was PBMCs. The CDR3 spells CAWSQQGAQYNSPLHF. Written as DNA, the CDR3 is TGTGCCTGGAGTCAACAGGGGGCTCAGTATAATTCACCCCTCCACTTT.